Following are 19 T cell receptor beta chains from one sample sequenced in a study of blood T cells in healthy people across ages (dated by TCRdb to about 2015). Library preparation was by 5' RACE. Sequencing took place on an Illumina HiSeq 2500. A second about 7 to 11 cycle PCR used a sample-barcoded 5' primer and a J-beta primer mix. TCRdb ran its own pipeline on the public reads, namely fastp trimming at Q25 and MiXCR clone calling, and kept in-frame beta chains. Rows with one shared CDR3 protein collapse into an entry with the most common genes and DNA. The sample profile shows hundreds of thousands of distinct CDR3 sequences; roughly 30% of them were found once. Roughly 15% of the sample lies in the top ten. The sequenced material came from blood. The receptors come from a woman older than 75 in good health. Donor details come from another sample of the same person, matched by shared clones.

V usage is TRBV7-3 and J usage is TRBJ2-3, with a possible D match to TRBD2 (5 bases). Trimming took off 1 base at V and 4 bases at J, with 15 bases between the two ends. Germline-derived CDR1 and CDR2 are SGHTA and FQGTGA. The CDR3 is 16 amino acids. The CDR3, as DNA: TGTGCCAGCAGCTTAAGCGGGCGTGGGGTGGCAGATACGCAGTATTTT. Its protein product is CASSLSGRGVADTQYF. The entire variable domain, with the rest obtained from reference TRBV7-3 and TRBJ2-3, is as follows: GAGVSQTPSNKVTEKGKYVELRCDPISGHTALYWYRQSLGQGPEFLIYFQGTGAADDSGLPNDRFFAVRPEGSVSTLKIQRTERGDSAVYLCASSLSGRGVADTQYFGPGTRLTVL.

In its sample, this clonotype was seen a few times. A clone one base away is much larger, so this may be a read error. The gene calls are TRBV29-1 and TRBJ1-2; D unresolved. Germline V lookup: CDR1 SQVTM, CDR2 ANQGSEA. The CDR3 spans 12 residues. The CDR3 protein is CSGEDLGYGYTF. The CDR3, as DNA: TGCAGCGGTGAAGATCTCGGCTACGGCTACACCTTC.

The chain combines TRBV20-1 with TRBJ2-7, with TRBD2 as a possible D gene (5 bases). Germline-derived CDR1 and CDR2 are DFQATT and SNEGSKA (reference sequence). Trimming cost V 0 bases and J 3 bases, with 9 bases left between them. The CDR3 is 13 residues long. The CDR3 DNA sequence: TGCAGTGCTAGAGAGCGAGCGGACTACGAGCAGTACTTC. Translation: CSARERADYEQYF.

This clonotype was detected a few times. The chain recombines TRBV7-9 with TRBJ1-4; D remains unclear. From germline, CDR1 is SEHNR and CDR2 FQNEAQ (reference sequence). This CDR3 comprises 15 residues. V gave up 5 bases and J gave up 7 bases, with 17 bases separating them. The CDR3 nucleotides read TGTGCCAGCAGCCAAGATCGGTTATCGGGTGAAAAACTGTTTTTT. The encoded protein is CASSQDRLSGEKLFF. The entire variable domain, with the rest obtained from reference TRBV7-9 and TRBJ1-4, is as follows: DTGVSQNPRHKITKRGQNVTFRCDPISEHNRLYWYRQTLGQGPEFLTYFQNEAQLEKSRLLSDRFSAERPKGSFSTLEIQRTEQGDSAMYLCASSQDRLSGEKLFFGSGTQLSVL.

The sample holds many counts of this clonotype. CDR3 in DNA: TGCAGTGCTAGCTTGTCCAGCGGACGCAATCAGCCCCAGCATTTT. Its translation: CSASLSSGRNQPQHF. V usage is TRBV20-1 and J usage is TRBJ1-5; D ambiguous. The CDR3 loop spans 15 amino acids. CDR1 is DFQATT, CDR2 SNEGSKA, per germline (reference sequence). Trimming stripped 3 bases from V and 2 bases from J, with 14 bases between.

This sequence joins TRBV11-2 and TRBJ1-3; D possibly corresponds to TRBD1 (6 bases). The CDR3 extends over 15 amino acids. V was cut by 4 bases and J by 0 bases, with 10 bases left in between. CDR1 and CDR2 from the germline V gene are SGHAT and FQNNGV. In DNA, the CDR3 is TGTGCCAGCAGCTCCAGGGGAGTCTCTGGAAACACCATATATTTT. It specifies CASSSRGVSGNTIYF. The variable domain in full, completed from reference TRBV11-2 and TRBJ1-3, reads EAGVAQSPRYKIIEKRQSVAFWCNPISGHATLYWYQQILGQGPKLLIQFQNNGVVDDSQLPKDRFSAERLKGVDSTLKIQPAKLEDSAVYLCASSSRGVSGNTIYFGEGSWLTVV.

The V call is TRBV7-9, the J call TRBJ2-7, with TRBD1 identical over 9 bases. The J call is uncertain, as TRBJ2-5 better fits the DNA end. The CDR3 spans 16 residues. Germline CDR1 and CDR2: SEHNR and FQNEAQ (reference sequence). CDR3 sequence reads: CASSLATGTGKETQYF. DNA for the CDR3: TGTGCCAGCAGCTTAGCGACGGGGACAGGGAAAGAGACCCAGTACTTC.

DNA for the CDR3: TGTGCCAGCTCAGTGGGACAGGGTTACGCTGAAGCTTTCTTT. Translated: CASSVGQGYAEAFF. V gene TRBV18 combines with J gene TRBJ1-1, with 9 bases that match TRBD1. Germline CDR1 is KGHSH and CDR2 is LQKENI. This CDR3 comprises 14 residues. V trimming: 5 bases; J trimming: 6 bases; junction bases outside the gene matches: 7.

This clonotype appeared once. Compared with germline, one end of the junction differs, possibly owing to a read error. The chain combines TRBV5-1 with TRBJ2-1; TRBD2 matches 11 bases. The germline gives CDR1 SGHRS, CDR2 YFSETQ. The CDR3 spans 15 residues. The CDR3 coding sequence is TGCGCCAGCAACTTGCAGGGACTAGCGGCCGATGAGCAGTTCTTC. It codes for CASNLQGLAADEQFF.

This clonotype was detected many times. The chain is built from TRBV3-1 and TRBJ1-2; 7 bases agree with TRBD1. Trimming cost V 1 base and J 3 bases; bases outside gene matches: 2. The germline V gene encodes CDR1 LGHDT and CDR2 YNNKEL (reference sequence). The CDR3 runs to 14 residues. CDR3 in amino acids: CASSQGGQDYGYTF. The CDR3 bases are TGTGCCAGCAGCCAAGGAGGACAGGACTATGGCTACACCTTC.

This chain links TRBV5-1 with TRBJ2-1, with TRBD2 as a possible D gene (5 bases). CDR1 and CDR2 from the germline V gene are SGHRS and YFSETQ. The CDR3 loop spans 14 amino acids. The CDR3 nucleotides read TGCGTCGGCAGCTTGGACTCTCCTTACAATGAGCAGTTCTTC. It encodes CVGSLDSPYNEQFF.

This clonotype showed up just a few times. The chain carries TRBV7-2 and TRBJ2-1; a weak D match, TRBD2 (6 bases). The CDR3 sequence is 14 residues long. In germline, CDR1 is SGHTA, CDR2 FQGNSA. Trimming pared 5 bases from V and 8 bases from J, leaving 16 bases between. CDR3 sequence: CASSKGRGSYEQFF. The CDR3 nucleotides are TGTGCCAGCAGCAAAGGCCGGGGGTCGTATGAGCAGTTCTTC. Combining the CDR3 with reference TRBV7-2 and TRBJ2-1 gives the whole variable domain GAGVSQSPSNKVTEKGKDVELRCDPISGHTALYWYRQSLGQGLEFLIYFQGNSAPDKSGLPSDRFSAERTGGSVSTLTIQRTQQEDSAVYLCASSKGRGSYEQFFGPGTRLTVL.

About this clonotype itself: It may be a read error: a sequence one base away is much more abundant. The V and J genes are TRBV2 and TRBJ1-5; the D is unclear. CDR3 length equals 12 residues. CDR1 and CDR2 from the germline V gene are SNHLY and FYNNEI. In nucleotides, the CDR3 is TGTGCCAGCAGGTCCGGGAATCACCCCCAGCATTTT. Amino acid sequence: CASRSGNHPQHF. Together with reference TRBV2 and TRBJ1-5, the CDR3 gives the full variable domain: EPEVTQTPSHQVTQMGQEVILRCVPISNHLYFYWYRQILGQKVEFLVSFYNNEISEKSEIFDDQFSVERPDGSNFTLKIRSTKLEDSAMYFCASRSGNHPQHFGDGTRLSIL.

This clonotype showed up just a few times. CDR3 DNA sequence: TGTGCCAGCAGCCAAGCTATTACGGGAGGGAACACTGAAGCTTTCTTT. Translated, it gives CASSQAITGGNTEAFF. The chain links TRBV4-2 to TRBJ1-1, with D unclear. This CDR3 has 16 residues. Looked up from germline, CDR1 is LGHNA and CDR2 is YNFKEQ. The V end was cut by 1 base, the J end by 1 base, with 13 bases between.

The V call is TRBV10-3, the J call TRBJ2-7; D is unresolved. Trimming took 3 bases from V and 8 from J, leaving 14 bases between them. This CDR3 is 13 amino acids long. Per germline, CDR1 ENHRY and CDR2 SYGVKD. This CDR3 is CAISDSAQPKQYF. The CDR3 DNA reads as TGTGCCATCAGTGACTCGGCCCAGCCCAAGCAGTACTTC.

The chain recombines TRBV20-1 with TRBJ2-7, with 7 bases lining up with TRBD2. Germline V gene sequence: CDR1 DFQATT, CDR2 SNEGSKA (reference sequence). The junction had 5 bases not matched to a gene; V was cut back by 3 bases and J by 3 bases. The CDR3 extends over 13 amino acids. This CDR3 reads CSARRELIYEQYF. The CDR3 bases are TGCAGTGCTAGGCGGGAGCTTATCTACGAGCAGTACTTC.

V and J are TRBV12-3 or TRBV12-4 and TRBJ2-7; maybe TRBD2 (6 bases). Near its end, the DNA agrees better with TRBJ2-5, so the J call may be wrong. The CDR3 covers 17 residues. This CDR3 reads CASNIYVGGKGQETQYF. The DNA of the CDR3 is TGTGCCAGCAATATTTACGTCGGGGGAAAAGGCCAAGAGACCCAGTACTTC.

Comment on this clonotype: Being one base from a much bigger clone, this may be a read error. The V call is TRBV3-1, the J call TRBJ2-4; weak D call: TRBD1 (6 bases). The better agreement between TRBJ2-7 and the DNA end casts doubt on the J call. This CDR3 has 15 amino acids. Per germline, CDR1 LGHDT and CDR2 YNNKEL (reference sequence). The CDR3 DNA sequence: TGTGTCAGCAGCCAAGATATGACAGGATCCTACGAGCAGTACTTC. The encoded protein is CVSSQDMTGSYEQYF.

Comments on this clonotype: This clone may be a read error of a much larger clone one base away. The chain links TRBV27 to TRBJ1-5, with no clear D. The CDR3 length is 14 residues. Germline assignment: CDR1 MNHEY and CDR2 SMNVEV (reference sequence). The CDR3 DNA sequence: TGTGCCAGCAGTTTTATCGGCTTAAATCAGCCCCGGCATTTT. This encodes CASSFIGLNQPRHF.